Presented here are 5 T cell receptor beta chains from one specimen sequenced in a study of regulatory T cells in long-lasting Graves disease. Time point here: newly diagnosed GD, antithyroid drugs for less than 3 months. From RNA extracted from PBMCs, the TCR library was made. Arm-PCR of CDR3 regions and iRepertoire HTBI primers were used to build TCR beta libraries. Via MiXCR, TCRdb re-called the multiplex PCR reads, giving one row per CDR3 protein. The sample has a few hundred thousand distinct CDR3 sequences, around 11% seen once. The sample was also reused in another study, on T cells in Graves' hyperthyroidism and ophthalmopathy.

Source: peripheral blood mononuclear cells (PBMCs), taken at new diagnosis, from a patient treated with antithyroid drugs. Receptors were obtained from a woman between 18 and 29 years old with Graves disease.

This clonotype was counted ten times or more. The genes are TRBV15 and TRBJ1-2; the D is unclear. CDR1 and CDR2 from the germline V gene are LNHNV and YYDKDF (reference sequence). Trimming shortened V by 0 bases and J by 0 bases, and 14 bases separated the two germline ends. The CDR3 is 17 amino acids. The CDR3 nucleotides are TGTGCCACCAGCAGAGATCCCCAGAAACCACCTAACTATGGCTACACCTTC. The encoded protein is CATSRDPQKPPNYGYTF.

The chain has TRBV15 and TRBJ1-1; 8 bases agree with TRBD1. The CDR3 contains 14 residues. V was clipped by 7 bases and J by 11 bases; unmatched bases: 15. Germline lookup yields CDR1 LNHNV and CDR2 YYDKDF (reference sequence). CDR3 amino acids: CATTPSAGGRGAFF. The DNA for the CDR3 is TGTGCCACCACTCCCTCGGCAGGGGGCAGGGGGGCTTTCTTT.

Many counts were recorded for this clonotype. The chain combines TRBV28 with TRBJ2-1, with a weak D call TRBD2 (6 bases). In germline, CDR1 is MDHEN, CDR2 SYDVKM. V was cut by 4 bases and J by 6 bases, with 13 bases left in between. CDR3 length equals 14 residues. The CDR3, as DNA: TGTGCCAGCAGTTATTCGGGAGCCCTCAATGAGCAGTTCTTC. Protein sequence: CASSYSGALNEQFF.

This sequence joins TRBV24-1 and TRBJ2-7; perhaps TRBD2 as D (6 bases). Germline V CDR1 and CDR2: KGHDR, SFDVKD. This CDR3 contains 18 residues. V gave up 9 bases and J gave up 1 base, with 27 bases separating them. This chain's CDR3 is CATAPLSVGGERSYEQYF. CDR3 sequence (DNA): TGTGCCACCGCGCCCCTCTCCGTCGGAGGGGAGAGGTCCTACGAGCAGTACTTC.

This clonotype was detected ten times or more. The chain's CDR3 is CSARDPRWEVYNEQFF. The CDR3 DNA is TGCAGTGCTAGAGATCCCAGGTGGGAGGTTTACAATGAGCAGTTCTTC. The V gene is TRBV20-1, the J gene TRBJ2-1, with D tentatively TRBD2 (6 bases). This CDR3 spans 16 amino acids. Looked up from germline, CDR1 is DFQATT and CDR2 is SNEGSKA (reference sequence). V dropped 0 bases and J dropped 4 bases, with 16 bases sitting between them.